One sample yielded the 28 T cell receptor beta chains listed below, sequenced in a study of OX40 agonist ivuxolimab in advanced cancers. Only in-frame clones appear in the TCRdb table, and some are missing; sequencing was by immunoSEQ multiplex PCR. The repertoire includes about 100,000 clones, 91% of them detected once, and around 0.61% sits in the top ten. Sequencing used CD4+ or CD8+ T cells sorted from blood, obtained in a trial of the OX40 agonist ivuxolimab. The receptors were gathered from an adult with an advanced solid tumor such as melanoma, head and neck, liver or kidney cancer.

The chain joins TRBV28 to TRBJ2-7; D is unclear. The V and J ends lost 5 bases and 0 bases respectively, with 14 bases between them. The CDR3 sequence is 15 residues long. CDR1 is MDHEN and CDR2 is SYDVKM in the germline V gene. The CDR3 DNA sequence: TGTGCCAGCAGTGAACCGGGTCCCAGCTCCTACGAGCAGTACTTC. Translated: CASSEPGPSSYEQYF.

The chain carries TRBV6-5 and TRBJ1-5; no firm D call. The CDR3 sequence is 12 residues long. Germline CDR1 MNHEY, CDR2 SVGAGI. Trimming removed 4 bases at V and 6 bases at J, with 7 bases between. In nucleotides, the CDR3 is TGTGCCAGCAGTTTTCTCTCTCAGCCCCAGCATTTT. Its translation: CASSFLSQPQHF.

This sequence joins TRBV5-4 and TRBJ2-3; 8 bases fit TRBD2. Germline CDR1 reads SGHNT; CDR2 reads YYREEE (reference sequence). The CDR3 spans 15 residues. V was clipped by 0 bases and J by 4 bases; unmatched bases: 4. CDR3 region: CASSLAGGPPDTQYF. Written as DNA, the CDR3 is TGTGCCAGCAGCTTGGCGGGAGGGCCCCCAGATACGCAGTATTTT. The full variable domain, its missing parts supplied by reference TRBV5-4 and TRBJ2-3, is ETGVTQSPTHLIKTRGQQVTLRCSSQSGHNTVSWYQQALGQGPQFIFQYYREEENGRGNFPPRFSGLQFPNYSSELNVNALELDDSALYLCASSLAGGPPDTQYFGPGTRLTVL.

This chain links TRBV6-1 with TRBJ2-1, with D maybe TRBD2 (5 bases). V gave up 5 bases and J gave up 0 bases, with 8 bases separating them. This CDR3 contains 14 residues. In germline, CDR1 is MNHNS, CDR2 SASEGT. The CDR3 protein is CASSRGSSYNEQFF. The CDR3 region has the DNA TGTGCCAGCAGTCGGGGTTCCTCCTACAATGAGCAGTTCTTC.

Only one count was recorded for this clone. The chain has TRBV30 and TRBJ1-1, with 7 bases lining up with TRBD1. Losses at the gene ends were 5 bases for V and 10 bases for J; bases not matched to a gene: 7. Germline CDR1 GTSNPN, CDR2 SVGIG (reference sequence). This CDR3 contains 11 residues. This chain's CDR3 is CAWDGTGVAFF. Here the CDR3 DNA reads TGTGCCTGGGACGGCACAGGGGTAGCTTTCTTT.

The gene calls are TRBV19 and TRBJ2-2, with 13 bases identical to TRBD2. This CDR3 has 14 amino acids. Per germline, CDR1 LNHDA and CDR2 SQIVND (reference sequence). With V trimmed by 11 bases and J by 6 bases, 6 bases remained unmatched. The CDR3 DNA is TGTGCCGTTCTAGGACTAGCGGGAGCCGGGGAGCTGTTTTTT. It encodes CAVLGLAGAGELFF.

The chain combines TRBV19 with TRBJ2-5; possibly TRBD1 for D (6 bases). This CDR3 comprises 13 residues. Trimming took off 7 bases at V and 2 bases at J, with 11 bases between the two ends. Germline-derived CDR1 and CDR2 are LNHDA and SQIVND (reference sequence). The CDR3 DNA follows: TGTGCCAGTAACCTACAGGGTCAAGAGACCCAGTACTTC. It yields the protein CASNLQGQETQYF.

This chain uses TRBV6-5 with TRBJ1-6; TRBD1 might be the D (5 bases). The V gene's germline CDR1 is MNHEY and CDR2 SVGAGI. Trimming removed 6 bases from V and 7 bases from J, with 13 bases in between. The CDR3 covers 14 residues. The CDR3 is CASRDLQGNSPLHF. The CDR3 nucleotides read TGTGCCAGCAGAGACCTCCAGGGAAATTCACCCCTCCACTTT.

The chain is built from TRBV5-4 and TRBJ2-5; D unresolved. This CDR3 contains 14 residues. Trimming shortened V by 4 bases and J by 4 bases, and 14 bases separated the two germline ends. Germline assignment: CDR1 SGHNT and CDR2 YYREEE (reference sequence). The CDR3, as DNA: TGTGCCAGCAGCCCCCCAGGCCCGGGAGAGACCCAGTACTTC. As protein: CASSPPGPGETQYF.

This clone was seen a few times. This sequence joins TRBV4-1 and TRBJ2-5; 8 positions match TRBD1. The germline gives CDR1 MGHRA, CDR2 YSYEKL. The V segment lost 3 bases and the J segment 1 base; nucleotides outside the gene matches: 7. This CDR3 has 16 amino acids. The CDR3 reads CASSHGQGALQETQYF. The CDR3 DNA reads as TGCGCCAGCAGCCATGGTCAGGGGGCCCTCCAAGAGACCCAGTACTTC.

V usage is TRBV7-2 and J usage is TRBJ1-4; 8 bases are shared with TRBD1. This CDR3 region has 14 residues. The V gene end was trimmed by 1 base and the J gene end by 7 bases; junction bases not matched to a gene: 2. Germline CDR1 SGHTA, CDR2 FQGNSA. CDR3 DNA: TGTGCCAGCAGCTTAGATCAGGGGGCTGAAAAACTGTTTTTT. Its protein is CASSLDQGAEKLFF.

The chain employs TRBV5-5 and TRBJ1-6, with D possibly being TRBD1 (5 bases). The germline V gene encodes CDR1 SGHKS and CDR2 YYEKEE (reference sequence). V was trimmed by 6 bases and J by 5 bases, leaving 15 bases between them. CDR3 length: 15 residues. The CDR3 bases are TGTGCCAGCACTGCGGGGCCTGGCGATAATTCACCCCTCCACTTT. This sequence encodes CASTAGPGDNSPLHF.

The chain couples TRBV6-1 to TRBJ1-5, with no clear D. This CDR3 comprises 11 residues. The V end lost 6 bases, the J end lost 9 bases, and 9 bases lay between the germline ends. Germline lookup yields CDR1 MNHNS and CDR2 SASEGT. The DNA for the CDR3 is TGTGCCAGCAGCGCGCTTGGGCCCCAGCATTTT. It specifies CASSALGPQHF.

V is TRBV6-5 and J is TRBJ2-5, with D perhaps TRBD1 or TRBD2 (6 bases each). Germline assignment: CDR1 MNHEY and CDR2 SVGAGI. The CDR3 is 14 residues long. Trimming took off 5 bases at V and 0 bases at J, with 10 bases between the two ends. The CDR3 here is CASSKGGNQETQYF. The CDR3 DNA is TGTGCCAGCAGTAAAGGGGGGAACCAAGAGACCCAGTACTTC.

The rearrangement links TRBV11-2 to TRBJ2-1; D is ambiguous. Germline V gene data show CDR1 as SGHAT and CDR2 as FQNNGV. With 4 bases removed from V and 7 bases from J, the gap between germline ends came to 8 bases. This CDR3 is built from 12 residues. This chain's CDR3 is CASSSVRNEQFF. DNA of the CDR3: TGTGCCAGCAGCTCGGTACGAAATGAGCAGTTCTTC.

The CDR3 sequence is CASSIVAGGETQYF. As DNA, the CDR3 is TGTGCCAGTAGTATAGTAGCAGGGGGAGAGACCCAGTACTTC. The gene calls are TRBV19 and TRBJ2-5; 7 positions match TRBD1. The V gene end was trimmed by 1 base and the J gene end by 4 bases; junction bases not matched to a gene: 3. Per the germline V gene, CDR1 is LNHDA and CDR2 is SQIVND (reference sequence). CDR3 size: 14 residues.

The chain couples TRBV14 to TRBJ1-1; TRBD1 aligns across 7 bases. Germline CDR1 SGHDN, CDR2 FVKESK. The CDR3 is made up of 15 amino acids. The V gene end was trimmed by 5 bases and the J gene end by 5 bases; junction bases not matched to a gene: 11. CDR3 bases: TGTGCCAGCAGCTTTTCTAGGGGGCCGAGGACTGAAGCTTTCTTT. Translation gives CASSFSRGPRTEAFF.

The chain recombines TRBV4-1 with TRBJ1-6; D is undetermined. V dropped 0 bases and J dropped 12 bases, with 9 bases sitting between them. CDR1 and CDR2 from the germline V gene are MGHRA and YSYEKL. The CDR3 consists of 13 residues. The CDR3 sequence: CASSQDPFRPLHF. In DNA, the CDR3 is TGCGCCAGCAGCCAAGATCCGTTTCGACCCCTCCACTTT.

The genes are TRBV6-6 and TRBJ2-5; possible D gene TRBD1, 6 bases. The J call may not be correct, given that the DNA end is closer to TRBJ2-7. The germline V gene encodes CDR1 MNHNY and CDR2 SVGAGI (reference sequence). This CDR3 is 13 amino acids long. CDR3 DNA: TGTGCCAGCAGAGGGGGACCCTTCTACGAGCAGTACTTC. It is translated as CASRGGPFYEQYF.

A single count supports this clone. The CDR3 DNA reads TGTGCCAGCAGCTTAGCAGCGGGACCCAGCGGCTACACCTTC. Its protein product is CASSLAAGPSGYTF. The rearrangement uses TRBV7-2 and TRBJ1-2; TRBD1 might be the D (5 bases). Germline CDR1 SGHTA, CDR2 FQGNSA. Deletions cut 0 bases from V and 8 bases from J, with 13 bases between. The CDR3 runs 14 residues. Full variable domain (remainder filled in from reference TRBV7-2 and TRBJ1-2): GAGVSQSPSNKVTEKGKDVELRCDPISGHTALYWYRQSLGQGLEFLIYFQGNSAPDKSGLPSDRFSAERTGGSVSTLTIQRTQQEDSAVYLCASSLAAGPSGYTFGSGTRLTVV.

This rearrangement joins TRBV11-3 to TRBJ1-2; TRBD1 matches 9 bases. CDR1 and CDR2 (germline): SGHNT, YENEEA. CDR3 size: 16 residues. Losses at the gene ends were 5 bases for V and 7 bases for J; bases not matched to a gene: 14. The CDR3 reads CASSTQTGGLVAGYTF. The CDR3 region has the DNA TGTGCCAGCAGCACCCAGACAGGGGGGCTTGTTGCTGGCTACACCTTC.

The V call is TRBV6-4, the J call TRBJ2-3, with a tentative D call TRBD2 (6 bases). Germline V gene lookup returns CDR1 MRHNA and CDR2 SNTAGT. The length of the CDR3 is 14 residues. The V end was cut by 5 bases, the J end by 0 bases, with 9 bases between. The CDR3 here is CASSSSASTDTQYF. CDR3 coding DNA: TGTGCCAGCAGTTCTAGCGCCAGCACAGATACGCAGTATTTT.

This CDR3 is CASAATMDNTDTQYF. For the CDR3, the DNA is TGTGCCAGTGCTGCTACCATGGACAACACAGATACGCAGTATTTT. V gene TRBV19 combines with J gene TRBJ2-3, with TRBD1 as a possible D gene (5 bases). The germline V gene encodes CDR1 LNHDA and CDR2 SQIVND (reference sequence). Trimming took 8 bases from V and 2 from J, leaving 17 bases between them. The CDR3 contains 15 residues. The entire variable domain, with the rest obtained from reference TRBV19 and TRBJ2-3, is as follows: DGGITQSPKYLFRKEGQNVTLSCEQNLNHDAMYWYRQDPGQGLRLIYYSQIVNDFQKGDIAEGYSVSREKKESFPLTVTSAQKNPTAFYLCASAATMDNTDTQYFGPGTRLTVL.

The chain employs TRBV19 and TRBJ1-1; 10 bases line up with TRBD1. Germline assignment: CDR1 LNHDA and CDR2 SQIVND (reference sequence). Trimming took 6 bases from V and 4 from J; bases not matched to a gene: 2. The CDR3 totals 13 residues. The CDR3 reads CASRGQGLTEAFF. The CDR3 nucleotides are TGTGCCAGTAGGGGACAGGGGCTCACTGAAGCTTTCTTT.

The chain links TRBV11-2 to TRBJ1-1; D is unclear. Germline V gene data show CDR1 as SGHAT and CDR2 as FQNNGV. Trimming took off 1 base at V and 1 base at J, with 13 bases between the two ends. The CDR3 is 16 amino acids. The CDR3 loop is CASSLGLEVSNTEAFF. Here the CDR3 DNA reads TGTGCCAGCAGCTTAGGCCTGGAGGTGTCGAACACTGAAGCTTTCTTT. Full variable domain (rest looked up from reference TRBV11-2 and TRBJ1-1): EAGVAQSPRYKIIEKRQSVAFWCNPISGHATLYWYQQILGQGPKLLIQFQNNGVVDDSQLPKDRFSAERLKGVDSTLKIQPAKLEDSAVYLCASSLGLEVSNTEAFFGQGTRLTVV.

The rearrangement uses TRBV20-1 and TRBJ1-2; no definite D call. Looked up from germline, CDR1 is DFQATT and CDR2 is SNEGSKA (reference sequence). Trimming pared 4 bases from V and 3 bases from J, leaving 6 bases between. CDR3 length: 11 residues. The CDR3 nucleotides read TGCAGTGCTAATTGGGACTATGGCTACACCTTC. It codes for CSANWDYGYTF.

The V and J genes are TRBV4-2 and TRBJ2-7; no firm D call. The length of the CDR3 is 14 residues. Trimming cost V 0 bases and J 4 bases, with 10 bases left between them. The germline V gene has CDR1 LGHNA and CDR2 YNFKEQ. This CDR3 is CASSQDLTAYEQYF. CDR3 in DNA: TGTGCCAGCAGCCAAGATCTAACAGCTTACGAGCAGTACTTC.

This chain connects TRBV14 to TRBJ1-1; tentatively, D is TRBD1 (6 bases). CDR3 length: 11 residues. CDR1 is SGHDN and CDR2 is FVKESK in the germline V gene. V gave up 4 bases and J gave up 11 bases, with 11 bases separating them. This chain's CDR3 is CASSRTGLAFF. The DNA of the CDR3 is TGTGCCAGCAGCCGAACAGGGTTGGCTTTCTTT.